This T cell receptor beta chain emerged from a study of blood T cell repertoires in COVID-19. Overall study: The samples span acute and convalescent COVID-19 from the United States, Italy and Spain.

In the authors' workflow: By means of reference gene primer amplification, nucleated cell counts were estimated. Produced via immunoSEQ multiplex PCR; TCRdb's table is partial and in-frame only. The D gene and trimming were derived from the DNA, and the V and J assignments and clone size from that table. The sample holds some 78,000 clones, about 90% seen once. Only one count was recorded for this clone. V gave up 6 bases and J gave up 5 bases, with 14 bases separating them. The CDR3 length is 13 residues. In germline, CDR1 is SEHNR, CDR2 FQNEAQ (reference sequence). Sequenced input: peripheral blood. The source is a woman between 45 and 65 years old in a cohort sampled during active COVID-19. The J gene is TRBJ2-7, the V gene TRBV7-9; D gene unclear. CDR3 sequence reads: CASRPESEHEQYF. CDR3 DNA: TGTGCCAGCAGGCCGGAAAGCGAACACGAGCAGTACTTC.